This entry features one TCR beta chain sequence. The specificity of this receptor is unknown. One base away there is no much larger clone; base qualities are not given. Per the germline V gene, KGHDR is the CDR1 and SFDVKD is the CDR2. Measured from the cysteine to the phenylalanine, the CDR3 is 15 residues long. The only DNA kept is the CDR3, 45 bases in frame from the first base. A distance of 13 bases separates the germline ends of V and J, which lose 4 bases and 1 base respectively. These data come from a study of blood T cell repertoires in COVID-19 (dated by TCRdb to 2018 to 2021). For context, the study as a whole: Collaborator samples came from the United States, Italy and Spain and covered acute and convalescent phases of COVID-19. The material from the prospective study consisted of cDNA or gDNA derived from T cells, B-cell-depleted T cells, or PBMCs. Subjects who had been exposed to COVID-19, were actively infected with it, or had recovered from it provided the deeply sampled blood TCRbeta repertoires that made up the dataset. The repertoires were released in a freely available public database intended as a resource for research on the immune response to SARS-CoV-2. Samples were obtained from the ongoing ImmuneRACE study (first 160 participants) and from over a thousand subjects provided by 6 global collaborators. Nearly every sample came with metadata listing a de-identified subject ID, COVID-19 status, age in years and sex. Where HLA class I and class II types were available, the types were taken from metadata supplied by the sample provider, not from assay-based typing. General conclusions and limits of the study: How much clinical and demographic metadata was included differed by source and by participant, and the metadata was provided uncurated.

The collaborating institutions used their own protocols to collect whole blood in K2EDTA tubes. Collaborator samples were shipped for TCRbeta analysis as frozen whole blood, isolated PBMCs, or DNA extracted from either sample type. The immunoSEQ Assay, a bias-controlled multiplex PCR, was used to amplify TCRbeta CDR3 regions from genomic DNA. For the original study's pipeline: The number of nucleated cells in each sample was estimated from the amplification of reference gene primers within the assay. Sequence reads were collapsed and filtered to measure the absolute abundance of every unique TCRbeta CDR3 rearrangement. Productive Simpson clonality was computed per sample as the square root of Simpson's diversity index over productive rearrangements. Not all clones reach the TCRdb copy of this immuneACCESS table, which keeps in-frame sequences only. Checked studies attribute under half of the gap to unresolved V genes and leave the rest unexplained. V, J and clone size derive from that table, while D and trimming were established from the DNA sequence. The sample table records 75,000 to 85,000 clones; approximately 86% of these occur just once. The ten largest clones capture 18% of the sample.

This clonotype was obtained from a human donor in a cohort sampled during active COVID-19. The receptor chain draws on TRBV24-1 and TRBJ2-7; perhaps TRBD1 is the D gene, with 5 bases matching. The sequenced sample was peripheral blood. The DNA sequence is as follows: TGTGCCACCAGTGACTTGGGCAGGGCTTCCTACGAGCAGTACTTC. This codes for CATSDLGRASYEQYF.